What follows describes a single T cell receptor beta chain. The antigen remains undetermined. The sample is drawn from a study of T cells in Graves' hyperthyroidism and ophthalmopathy. Study-level points and caveats: Most clonotypes expanded in thyroid above 0.001 were likewise present in blood. The model made its ophthalmopathy prediction, and onset followed a median approximately 6 months later.

Per germline, CDR1 DFQATT and CDR2 SNEGSKA (reference sequence). The CDR3 loop spans 14 amino acids. V dropped 6 bases and J dropped 0 bases, with 12 bases sitting between them. RNA transcripts provided the source from which TCR beta CDR3 regions were amplified. Initially, a first-round RT-PCR of the TCR CDR3 employed the HTBI primer set. TCRdb redid the calling of the multiplex PCR reads with MiXCR, one entry per CDR3 protein. This table has about 610,000 distinct CDR3 sequences, approximately 44% appearing once. Lactation, pregnancy, other autoimmune disease or uncontrolled infection excluded patients.

The sequence came from a woman aged 18-29 years with Graves' hyperthyroidism. This chain links TRBV20-1 with TRBJ1-5; D remains unclear. The sample was peripheral blood or thyroid tissue (not recorded which). The CDR3 DNA reads as TGCAGTGCCCGTAGCGGGTATAGCAATCAGCCCCAGCATTTT. This codes for CSARSGYSNQPQHF.